Listed here is a single TCR beta chain. The specificity of this receptor is unknown. Nothing much larger sits one base from this clone, and base qualities are not available. On a MiSeq, deep resolution sequencing aimed for a depth between 1 in 1 million and 1 in 200,000 T cells, with each clonotype covered around 9.2x on average. The immunoSEQ hsTCRB Kit was used to generate TCR beta libraries. Per the original workflow: Data were analyzed with ImmunoSEQ Data Assistant and ImmunoSEQ Analyzer, with V, D and J genes assigned per IMGT definitions. Clonality, which ranges from 0 to 1, was calculated as one minus the normalized Shannon entropy of productive rearrangement frequencies. Only overrepresented clonotypes making up at least 0.05% of the repertoire of each patient were included in the public clonotype analysis. Some twelve repertoires from age-matched healthy donors, obtained from immuneACCESS, served as clonality controls. TCRdb holds this immuneACCESS table with in-frame rearrangements only. Some clones are missing; in checked studies, unresolved V genes explain under half, and the rest has no known cause. D and trimming were read from the DNA, whereas the V and J calls and clone size are those reported in that table. A total of under 35,000 clones appear in this sample, 55% to 70% of them only once. Approximately 53% of the sample is taken by the ten largest.

The junction carries 14 bases between V and J, which are trimmed by 5 bases and 2 bases respectively. In the germline V gene, CDR1 corresponds to SGHTA and CDR2 to FQGNSA. The CDR3 runs 15 residues from the cysteine to the phenylalanine. The CDR3 DNA has 45 bases and is translated from base 1. The data stem from a study of cytotoxic CD8 clonotypes in ibrutinib-treated CLL (dated by TCRdb to the early 2020s). Context from the whole study: The cohort was composed of approximately 11 relapsed/refractory and approximately 16 treatment-naive patients; IGHV unmutated status was identified in under 18 patients. Partial responses were observed in around 25 patients and complete responses in 2; after a median follow-up of roughly 72 months, remission was maintained in 14 patients and progression was observed in approximately twelve. Patients were still on ibrutinib when every remission and progressive disease sample was collected. Cryopreserved peripheral blood mononuclear cells were collected before treatment, at response, and at either disease progression or sustained remission. On average, each sample yielded about 250,000 productive templates and roughly 95,000 productive rearrangements. Longitudinal samples were available for about 30% of the roughly 86 trial participants. Response samples were taken after a median of roughly 12 months on treatment, ranging from roughly 6 to 36 months. Here is what the overall study found, with its caveats: Lymph node repertoires were not examined, and the timing of sampling was not matched between patients in sustained remission and those whose disease progressed. Public clonotypes were rare and either shrank or stayed stable during treatment, and the rise in clonality at ibrutinib response reflected expansion of private clonotypes. Clonality rose at ibrutinib response, remained stable during sustained remission, and dropped back toward baseline at progression. At baseline, clonality was higher than in age-matched healthy donors and showed a strong correlation with circulating CD8+ T-cell counts.

Per the publication, the time point label means: approximately 25 months on ibrutinib. For TCR beta library preparation, roughly 2 micrograms of genomic DNA were extracted from the cryopreserved PBMCs. High-throughput TCR beta sequencing was performed on longitudinal blood samples from CLL patients receiving ibrutinib monotherapy. Patients were enrolled in a phase 2 open-label single-center ibrutinib monotherapy trial. The V gene is TRBV7-2 and the J gene is TRBJ2-3, and the D gene may be TRBD1, 6 bases matching. The TCR sequence derives from a human donor with chronic lymphocytic leukemia. The specimen was PBMCs, collected after 24 months of ibrutinib treatment. The CDR3 protein is CASSESGTITDTQYF. In nucleotides, the sequence is TGTGCCAGCAGCGAATCCGGGACAATCACAGATACGCAGTATTTT.